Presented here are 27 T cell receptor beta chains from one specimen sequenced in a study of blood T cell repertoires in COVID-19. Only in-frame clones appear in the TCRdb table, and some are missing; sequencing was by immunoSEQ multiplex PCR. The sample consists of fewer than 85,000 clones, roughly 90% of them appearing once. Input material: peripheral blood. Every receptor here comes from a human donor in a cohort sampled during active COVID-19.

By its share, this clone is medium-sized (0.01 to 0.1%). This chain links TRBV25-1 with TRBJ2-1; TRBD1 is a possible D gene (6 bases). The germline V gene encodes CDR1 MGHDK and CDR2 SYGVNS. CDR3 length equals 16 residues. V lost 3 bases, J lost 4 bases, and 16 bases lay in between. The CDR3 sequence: CASSDKDGQKYNEQFF. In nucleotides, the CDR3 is TGTGCCAGCAGTGACAAGGACGGACAGAAATACAATGAGCAGTTCTTC.

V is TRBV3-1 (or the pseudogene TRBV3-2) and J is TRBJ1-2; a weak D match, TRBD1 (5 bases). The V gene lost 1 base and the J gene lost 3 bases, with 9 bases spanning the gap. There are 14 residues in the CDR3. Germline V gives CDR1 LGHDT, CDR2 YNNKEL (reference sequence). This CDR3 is CASSQGPGYYGYTF. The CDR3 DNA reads TGTGCCAGCAGCCAAGGTCCAGGGTACTATGGCTACACCTTC.

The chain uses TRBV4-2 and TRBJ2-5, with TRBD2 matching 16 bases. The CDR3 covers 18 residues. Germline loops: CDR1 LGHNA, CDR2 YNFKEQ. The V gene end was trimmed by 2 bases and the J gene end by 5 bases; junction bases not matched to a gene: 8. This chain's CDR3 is CASSQPGTSGGGAETQYF. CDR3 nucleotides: TGTGCCAGCAGCCAACCCGGGACTAGCGGGGGGGGAGCGGAGACCCAGTACTTC.

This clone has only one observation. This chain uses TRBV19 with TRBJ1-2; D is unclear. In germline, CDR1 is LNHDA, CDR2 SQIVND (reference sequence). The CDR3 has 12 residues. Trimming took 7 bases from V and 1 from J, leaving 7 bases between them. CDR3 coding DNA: TGTGCCAGTACTAGTCTTAACTATGGCTACACCTTC. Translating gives CASTSLNYGYTF.

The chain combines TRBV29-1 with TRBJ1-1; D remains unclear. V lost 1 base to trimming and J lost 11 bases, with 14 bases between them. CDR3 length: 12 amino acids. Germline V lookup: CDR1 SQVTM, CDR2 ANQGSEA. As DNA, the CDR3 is TGCAGCGTTGAAGTGACCCAGGCTGGGGCTTTCTTT. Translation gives CSVEVTQAGAFF.

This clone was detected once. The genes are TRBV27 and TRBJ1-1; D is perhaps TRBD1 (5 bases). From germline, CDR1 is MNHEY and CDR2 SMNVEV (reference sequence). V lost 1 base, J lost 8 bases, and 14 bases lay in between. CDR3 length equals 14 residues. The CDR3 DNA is TGTGCCAGCAGTTTATTAGTGGGGTACAGGGAAGCTTTCTTT. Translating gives CASSLLVGYREAFF.

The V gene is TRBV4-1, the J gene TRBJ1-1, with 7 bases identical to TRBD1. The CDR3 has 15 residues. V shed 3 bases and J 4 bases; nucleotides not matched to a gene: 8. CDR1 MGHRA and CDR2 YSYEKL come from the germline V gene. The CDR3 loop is CASSHPRGESTEAFF. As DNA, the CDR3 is TGCGCCAGCAGCCACCCCAGGGGGGAAAGCACTGAAGCTTTCTTT.

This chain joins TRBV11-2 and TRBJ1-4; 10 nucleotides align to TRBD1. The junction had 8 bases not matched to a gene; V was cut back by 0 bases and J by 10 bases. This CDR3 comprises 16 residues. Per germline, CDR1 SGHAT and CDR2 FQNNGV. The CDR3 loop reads CASSLDRTGGGGKLFF. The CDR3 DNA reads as TGTGCCAGCAGCTTAGATCGGACAGGGGGTGGGGGAAAACTGTTTTTT.

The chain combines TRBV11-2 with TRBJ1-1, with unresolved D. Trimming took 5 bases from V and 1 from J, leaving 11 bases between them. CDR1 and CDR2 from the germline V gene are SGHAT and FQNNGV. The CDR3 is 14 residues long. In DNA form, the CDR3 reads TGTGCCAGCAGCCCCGAGAACAGGAACACTGAAGCTTTCTTT. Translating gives CASSPENRNTEAFF. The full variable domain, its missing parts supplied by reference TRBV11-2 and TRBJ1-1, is EAGVAQSPRYKIIEKRQSVAFWCNPISGHATLYWYQQILGQGPKLLIQFQNNGVVDDSQLPKDRFSAERLKGVDSTLKIQPAKLEDSAVYLCASSPENRNTEAFFGQGTRLTVV.

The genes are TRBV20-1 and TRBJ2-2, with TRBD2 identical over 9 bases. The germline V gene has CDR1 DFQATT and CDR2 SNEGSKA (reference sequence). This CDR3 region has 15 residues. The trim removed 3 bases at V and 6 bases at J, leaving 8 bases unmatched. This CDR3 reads CSASSWTSAPGELFF. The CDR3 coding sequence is TGCAGTGCTAGTTCCTGGACTAGCGCCCCCGGGGAGCTGTTTTTT.

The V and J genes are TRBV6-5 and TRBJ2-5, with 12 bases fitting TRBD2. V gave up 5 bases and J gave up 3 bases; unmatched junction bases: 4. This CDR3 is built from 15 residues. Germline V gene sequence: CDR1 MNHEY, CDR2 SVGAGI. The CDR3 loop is CASSPGLAGKETQYF. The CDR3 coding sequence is TGTGCCAGCAGTCCAGGACTAGCGGGAAAAGAGACCCAGTACTTC.

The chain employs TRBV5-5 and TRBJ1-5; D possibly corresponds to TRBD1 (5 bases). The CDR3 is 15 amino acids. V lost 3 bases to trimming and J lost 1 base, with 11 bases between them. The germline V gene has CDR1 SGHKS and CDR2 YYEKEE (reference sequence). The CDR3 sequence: CASSYSTASNQPQHF. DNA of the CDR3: TGTGCCAGCAGCTATTCGACAGCCAGCAATCAGCCCCAGCATTTT.

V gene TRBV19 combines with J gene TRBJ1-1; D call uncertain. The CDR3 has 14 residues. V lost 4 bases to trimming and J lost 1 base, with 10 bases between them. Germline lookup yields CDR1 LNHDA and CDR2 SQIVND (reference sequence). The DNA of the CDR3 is TGTGCCAGTAGTACGGACTTGCGGAACACTGAAGCTTTCTTT. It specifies CASSTDLRNTEAFF.

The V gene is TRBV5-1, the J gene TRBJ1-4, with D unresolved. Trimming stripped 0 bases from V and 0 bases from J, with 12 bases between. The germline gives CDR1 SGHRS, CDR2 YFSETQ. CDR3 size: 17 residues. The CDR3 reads CASSLGTYPATNEKLFF. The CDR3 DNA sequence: TGCGCCAGCAGCTTGGGAACTTATCCGGCAACTAATGAAAAACTGTTTTTT.

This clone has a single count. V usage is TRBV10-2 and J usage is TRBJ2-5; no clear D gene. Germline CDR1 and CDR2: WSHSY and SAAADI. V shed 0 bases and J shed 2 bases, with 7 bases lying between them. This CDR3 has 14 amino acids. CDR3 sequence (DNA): TGCGCCAGCAGTGAGTCTCGGGTTCAAGAGACCCAGTACTTC. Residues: CASSESRVQETQYF.

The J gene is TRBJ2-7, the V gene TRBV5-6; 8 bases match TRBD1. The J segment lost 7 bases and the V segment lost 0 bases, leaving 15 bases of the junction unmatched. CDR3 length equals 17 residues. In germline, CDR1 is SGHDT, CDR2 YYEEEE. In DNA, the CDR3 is TGTGCCAGCAGCTTGGACAGGGGGTTACCTCTTACCGGGGAGCAGTACTTC. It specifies CASSLDRGLPLTGEQYF. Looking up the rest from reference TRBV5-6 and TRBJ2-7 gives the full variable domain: DAGVTQSPTHLIKTRGQQVTLRCSPKSGHDTVSWYQQALGQGPQFIFQYYEEEERQRGNFPDRFSGHQFPNYSSELNVNALLLGDSALYLCASSLDRGLPLTGEQYFGPGTRLTVT.

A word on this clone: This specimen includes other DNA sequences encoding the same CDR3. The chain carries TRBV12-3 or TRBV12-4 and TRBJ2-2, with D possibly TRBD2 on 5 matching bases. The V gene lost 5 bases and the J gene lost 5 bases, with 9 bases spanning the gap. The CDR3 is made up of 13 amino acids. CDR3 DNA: TGTGCCAGCAGTCCCGGCGGGACCGGGGAGCTGTTTTTT. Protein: CASSPGGTGELFF.

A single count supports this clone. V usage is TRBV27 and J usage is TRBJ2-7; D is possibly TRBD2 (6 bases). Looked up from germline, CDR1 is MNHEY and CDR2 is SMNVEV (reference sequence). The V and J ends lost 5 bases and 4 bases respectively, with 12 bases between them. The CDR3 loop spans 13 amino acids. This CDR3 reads CASSRGTYYEQYF. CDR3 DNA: TGTGCCAGCAGTCGGGGGACCTATTACGAGCAGTACTTC.

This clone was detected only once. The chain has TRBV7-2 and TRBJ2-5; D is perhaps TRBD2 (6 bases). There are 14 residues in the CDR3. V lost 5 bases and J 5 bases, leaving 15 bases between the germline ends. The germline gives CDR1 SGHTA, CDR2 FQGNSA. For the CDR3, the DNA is TGTGCCAGCAGCCCGTCCTATGGGGGGGAGACCCAGTACTTC. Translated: CASSPSYGGETQYF.

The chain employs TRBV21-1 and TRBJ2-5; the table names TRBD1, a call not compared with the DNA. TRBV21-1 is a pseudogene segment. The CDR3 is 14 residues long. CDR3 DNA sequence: TGTGCCAGCAGCAAGCGAGACAGGGAGGAGACCCAGTACTTC. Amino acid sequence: CASSKRDREETQYF.

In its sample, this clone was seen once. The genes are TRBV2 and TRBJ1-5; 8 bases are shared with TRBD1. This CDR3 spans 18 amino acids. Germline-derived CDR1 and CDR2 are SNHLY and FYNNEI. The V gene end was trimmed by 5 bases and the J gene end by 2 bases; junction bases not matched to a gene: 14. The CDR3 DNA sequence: TGTGCCAGCAGTCGGACAGGGAGGGGATCTAACGGCAATCAGCCCCAGCATTTT. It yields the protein CASSRTGRGSNGNQPQHF.

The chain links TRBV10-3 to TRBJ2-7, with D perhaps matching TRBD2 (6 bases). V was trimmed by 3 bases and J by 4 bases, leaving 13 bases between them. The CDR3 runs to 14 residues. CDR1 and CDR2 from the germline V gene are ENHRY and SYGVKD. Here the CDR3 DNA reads TGTGCCATCAGTGACTACCGGGACTCTTACGAGCAGTACTTC. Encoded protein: CAISDYRDSYEQYF.

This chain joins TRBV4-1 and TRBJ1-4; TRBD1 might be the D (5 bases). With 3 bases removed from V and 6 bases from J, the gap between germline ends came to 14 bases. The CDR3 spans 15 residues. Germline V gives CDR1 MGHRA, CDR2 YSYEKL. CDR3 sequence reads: CASSQYGGTYEKLFF. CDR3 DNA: TGCGCCAGCAGCCAGTATGGCGGGACCTATGAAAAACTGTTTTTT.

The CDR3 coding sequence is TGTGCCAGCTGGCCCCGGGGTGCCGAGACCCAGTACTTC. Protein: CASWPRGAETQYF. The rearrangement joins TRBV6-5 to TRBJ2-5; TRBD2 is a possible D gene (5 bases). The CDR3 is made up of 13 amino acids. From germline, CDR1 is MNHEY and CDR2 SVGAGI. Trimming removed 8 bases at V and 5 bases at J, with 15 bases between.

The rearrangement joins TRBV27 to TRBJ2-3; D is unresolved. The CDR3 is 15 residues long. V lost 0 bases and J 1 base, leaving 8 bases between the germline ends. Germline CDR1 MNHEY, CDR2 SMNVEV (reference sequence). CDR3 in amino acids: CASSLSGVGTDTQYF. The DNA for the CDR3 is TGTGCCAGCAGTTTATCGGGCGTCGGCACAGATACGCAGTATTTT.

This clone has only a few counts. The CDR3 coding sequence is TGTGCCAGTAGTCCCCATGCGAGGCAAGTTAATGAAAAACTGTTTTTT. Amino acid sequence: CASSPHARQVNEKLFF. This chain joins TRBV19 and TRBJ1-4; D gene unclear. The V end was cut by 5 bases, the J end by 4 bases, with 17 bases between. Per germline, CDR1 LNHDA and CDR2 SQIVND (reference sequence). The CDR3 contains 16 residues.

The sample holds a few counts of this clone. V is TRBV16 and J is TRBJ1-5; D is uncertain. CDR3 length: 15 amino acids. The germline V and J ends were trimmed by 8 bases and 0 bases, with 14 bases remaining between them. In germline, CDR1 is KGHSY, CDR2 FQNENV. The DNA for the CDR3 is TGTGCCAGCCGCGGGGAGGGCGCTAGCAATCAGCCCCAGCATTTT. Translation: CASRGEGASNQPQHF.